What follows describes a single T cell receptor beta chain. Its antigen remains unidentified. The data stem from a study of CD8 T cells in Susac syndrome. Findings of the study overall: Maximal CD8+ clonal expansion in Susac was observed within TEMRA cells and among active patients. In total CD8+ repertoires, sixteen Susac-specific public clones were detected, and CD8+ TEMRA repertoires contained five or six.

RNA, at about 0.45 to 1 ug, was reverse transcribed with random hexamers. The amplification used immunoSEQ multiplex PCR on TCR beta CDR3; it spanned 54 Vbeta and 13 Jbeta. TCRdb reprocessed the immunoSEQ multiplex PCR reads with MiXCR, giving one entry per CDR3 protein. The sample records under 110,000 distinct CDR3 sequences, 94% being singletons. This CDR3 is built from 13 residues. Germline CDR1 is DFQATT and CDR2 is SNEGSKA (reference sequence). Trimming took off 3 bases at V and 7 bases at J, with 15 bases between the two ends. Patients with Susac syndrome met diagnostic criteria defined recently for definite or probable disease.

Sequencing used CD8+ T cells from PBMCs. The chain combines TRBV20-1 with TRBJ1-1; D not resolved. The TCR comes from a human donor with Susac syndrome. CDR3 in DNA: TGCAGTGCTAGCCCCCCCGGGAATTTTGAAGCTTTCTTT. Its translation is CSASPPGNFEAFF.